Following are 6 T cell receptor beta chains from one sample sequenced in a study of cytomegalovirus exposure and HLA in healthy donors. PCR primers comprised 60 Vbeta and 13 Jbeta primers. Method: immunoSEQ multiplex PCR; TCRdb's copy keeps in-frame clones and lacks some. The sample lists tens of thousands of clones, roughly four fifths occurring once. Material for sequencing was PBMCs. These receptors all come from a woman aged 18-35 years in good health and CMV-seropositive.

The chain joins TRBV7-2 to TRBJ2-2; the match to TRBD1 covers 10 bases. V trimming: 5 bases; J trimming: 5 bases; junction bases outside the gene matches: 8. Germline V gene lookup returns CDR1 SGHTA and CDR2 FQGNSA. The CDR3 has 16 amino acids. CDR3 nucleotides: TGTGCCAGCAGCAAACCGGGACAGGGGCAAACCGGGGAGCTGTTTTTT. Encoded protein: CASSKPGQGQTGELFF.

V usage is TRBV5-1 and J usage is TRBJ2-2; TRBD2 agrees at 10 bases. The CDR3 contains 17 residues. CDR1 and CDR2 from the germline V gene are SGHRS and YFSETQ. V was clipped by 0 bases and J by 7 bases; unmatched bases: 9. CDR3 DNA sequence: TGCGCCAGCAGCTTGGTTAGCGGGGGGCCTCGGTTCGGGGAGCTGTTTTTT. Translation gives CASSLVSGGPRFGELFF.

The V gene is TRBV5-1, the J gene TRBJ2-1, with D unresolved. Germline V gene data show CDR1 as SGHRS and CDR2 as YFSETQ. The V end was cut by 5 bases, the J end by 5 bases, with 8 bases between. The CDR3 has 12 residues. This chain's CDR3 is CASRTSHNEQFF. In DNA, the CDR3 is TGCGCCAGCAGGACTTCTCACAATGAGCAGTTCTTC.

The chain carries TRBV13 and TRBJ1-1; 10 bases are a match to TRBD1. Trimming took 4 bases from V and 4 from J; bases not matched to a gene: 6. This CDR3 is built from 15 residues. Germline V gene lookup returns CDR1 PRHDT and CDR2 FYEKMQ (reference sequence). CDR3 nucleotide sequence: TGTGCCAGCAGCTACGAAGGACAGGGGGGCACTGAAGCTTTCTTT. This translates into CASSYEGQGGTEAFF. Full variable domain (missing parts from reference TRBV13 and TRBJ1-1): AAGVIQSPRHLIKEKRETATLKCYPIPRHDTVYWYQQGPGQDPQFLISFYEKMQSDKGSIPDRFSAQQFSDYHSELNMSSLELGDSALYFCASSYEGQGGTEAFFGQGTRLTVV.

The rearrangement joins TRBV5-4 to TRBJ2-7, with D possibly TRBD2 on 5 matching bases. The V gene lost 2 bases and the J gene lost 7 bases, with 10 bases spanning the gap. Germline V gene lookup returns CDR1 SGHNT and CDR2 YYREEE (reference sequence). The CDR3 totals 12 residues. As DNA, the CDR3 is TGTGCCAGCAGCTTCGGACTTACGGAGCAGTACTTC. Its translation is CASSFGLTEQYF.

The chain has TRBV4-1 and TRBJ1-1; 9 nucleotides agree with TRBD1. V shed 1 base and J 3 bases; nucleotides not matched to a gene: 12. The CDR3 has 18 amino acids. Germline loops: CDR1 MGHRA, CDR2 YSYEKL. CDR3 nucleotides: TGCGCCAGCAGCCAAGGCCCACAGGGGGCGGGTGTGCACACTGAAGCTTTCTTT. Its protein product is CASSQGPQGAGVHTEAFF.